This TCR beta chain is drawn from a study of blood T cell repertoires in COVID-19. The protocol was immunoSEQ multiplex PCR, while the TCRdb copy is restricted to in-frame clones and leaves out a portion. The table includes around 240,000 clones, more than 75% detected once. This sequence originates from a middle-aged man with acute or convalescent COVID-19. Specimen: peripheral blood.

The CDR3 DNA reads as TGCAGCACGCGGGCGGGGTTCTATGGCTACACCTTC. Its translation: CSTRAGFYGYTF. The chain employs TRBV29-1 and TRBJ1-2; D not certain. This CDR3 has 12 residues. Germline V gives CDR1 SQVTM, CDR2 ANQGSEA. Between the trimmed V and J ends, which lost 8 bases and 4 bases, there was a span of 14 bases. Complete variable domain (other parts from reference TRBV29-1 and TRBJ1-2): SAVISQKPSRDICQRGTSLTIQCQVDSQVTMMFWYRQQPGQSLTLIATANQGSEATYESGFVIDKFPISRPNLTFSTLTVSNMSPEDSSIYLCSTRAGFYGYTFGSGTRLTVV.